A single sample is the source of the 23 T cell receptor beta chains below, sequenced in a study of cytomegalovirus exposure and HLA in healthy donors. PCR was performed using 60 Vbeta and 13 Jbeta primers. TCRdb's copy holds only in-frame clones and misses some; the assay was immunoSEQ multiplex PCR. Its table records roughly 78,000 clones. Material for sequencing was PBMCs. Every receptor here comes from a man aged 35-49 years in good health and CMV-seronegative.

Frequency places this clone as medium-sized. The chain joins TRBV15 to TRBJ1-4; 10 positions match TRBD1. The CDR3 totals 16 residues. Germline assignment: CDR1 LNHNV and CDR2 YYDKDF (reference sequence). J was trimmed by 8 bases and V by 5 bases; bases with no gene match: 11. In DNA, the CDR3 is TGTGCCACCAGCCCGGAGGTGGGACAGGGGCACGAAAAACTGTTTTTT. This encodes CATSPEVGQGHEKLFF.

V usage is TRBV6-5 and J usage is TRBJ1-2; 8 positions agree with TRBD1. The length of the CDR3 is 15 residues. With 0 bases clipped from V and 4 bases from J, the junction kept 4 bases outside the gene matches. Germline lookup yields CDR1 MNHEY and CDR2 SVGAGI. CDR3 DNA: TGTGCCAGCAGTTACTCCGGACAGGGAGGCTATGGCTACACCTTC. Translating gives CASSYSGQGGYGYTF.

The V call is TRBV5-6, the J call TRBJ2-7; 7 bases match TRBD2. CDR3 size: 14 residues. CDR1 and CDR2 from the germline V gene are SGHDT and YYEEEE. V gave up 2 bases and J gave up 5 bases; unmatched junction bases: 7. The CDR3 is CASSFQGRENEQYF. The CDR3 coding sequence is TGTGCCAGCAGCTTCCAAGGGAGGGAAAACGAGCAGTACTTC.

DNA for the CDR3: TGTGCCAGCAGCCCCAATACGGGGGAGCAGTTCTTC. Protein product: CASSPNTGEQFF. This chain uses TRBV9 with TRBJ2-1; maybe TRBD2 (5 bases). CDR3 size: 12 residues. Germline V CDR1 and CDR2: SGDLS, YYNGEE. The V end lost 4 bases, the J end lost 10 bases, and 12 bases lay between the germline ends.

The chain combines TRBV11-2 with TRBJ2-5; weak D call: TRBD2 (6 bases). Germline CDR1 reads SGHAT; CDR2 reads FQNNGV. Trimming removed 5 bases at V and 3 bases at J, with 13 bases between. The CDR3 loop spans 14 amino acids. This CDR3 reads CASSPHSGEETQYF. CDR3 DNA: TGTGCCAGCAGCCCCCATTCGGGAGAAGAGACCCAGTACTTC. Combining the CDR3 with reference TRBV11-2 and TRBJ2-5 gives the whole variable domain EAGVAQSPRYKIIEKRQSVAFWCNPISGHATLYWYQQILGQGPKLLIQFQNNGVVDDSQLPKDRFSAERLKGVDSTLKIQPAKLEDSAVYLCASSPHSGEETQYFGPGTRLLVL.

V usage is TRBV30 and J usage is TRBJ1-5, with 7 bases fitting TRBD1. Germline CDR1 and CDR2: GTSNPN and SVGIG (reference sequence). Trimming cost V 3 bases and J 0 bases; bases outside gene matches: 5. The CDR3 has 15 amino acids. The CDR3 reads CAWSETGLSNQPQHF. CDR3 sequence (DNA): TGTGCCTGGAGCGAGACAGGGCTTAGCAATCAGCCCCAGCATTTT.

The chain has TRBV4-3 and TRBJ1-4; 10 positions agree with TRBD1. V trimming: 4 bases; J trimming: 3 bases; junction bases outside the gene matches: 14. Germline CDR1 reads LGHNA; CDR2 reads YSLEER. The CDR3 is 19 residues long. The CDR3 nucleotides read TGCGCCAGCAGCCTACGGACAGGGGGAACGTGGCGAGCTAATGAAAAACTGTTTTTT. It is translated as CASSLRTGGTWRANEKLFF.

The chain is built from TRBV9 and TRBJ2-1; D is perhaps TRBD2 (6 bases). The CDR3 contains 15 residues. CDR1 is SGDLS and CDR2 is YYNGEE in the germline V gene. V lost 1 base and J lost 4, with 12 bases in between. Here the CDR3 reads CASSVSGRRYNEQFF. The CDR3 DNA is TGTGCCAGCAGCGTATCCGGGAGAAGGTACAATGAGCAGTTCTTC.

The chain links TRBV4-3 to TRBJ1-4; D unresolved. Germline V gives CDR1 LGHNA, CDR2 YSLEER. Trimming stripped 0 bases from V and 7 bases from J, with 15 bases between. The CDR3 runs to 16 residues. In nucleotides, the CDR3 is TGCGCCAGCAGCCAAGATGGTGGCGGGCGTACTGAAAAACTGTTTTTT. It yields the protein CASSQDGGGRTEKLFF.

The J gene is TRBJ1-1, the V gene TRBV28, with 9 bases lining up with TRBD1. V lost 8 bases, J lost 4 bases, and 8 bases stayed unmatched. Germline V gene data show CDR1 as MDHEN and CDR2 as SYDVKM. The CDR3 spans 14 residues. The CDR3 loop reads CASARTGVGTEAFF. The CDR3 DNA follows: TGTGCCAGCGCCCGGACAGGGGTGGGCACTGAAGCTTTCTTT.

The chain joins TRBV5-6 to TRBJ1-3; D might be TRBD1 (5 bases). The germline gives CDR1 SGHDT, CDR2 YYEEEE. This CDR3 contains 16 residues. Trimming stripped 1 base from V and 0 bases from J, with 11 bases between. The CDR3 protein is CASSLTGASSGNTIYF. Here the CDR3 DNA reads TGTGCCAGCAGCTTGACAGGCGCCTCCTCTGGAAACACCATATATTTT.

The chain carries TRBV5-1 and TRBJ1-3; weak D call: TRBD1 (6 bases). CDR1 is SGHRS and CDR2 is YFSETQ in the germline V gene. This CDR3 spans 15 amino acids. V lost 4 bases and J lost 0, with 11 bases in between. CDR3 loop: CASSLGDISGNTIYF. In DNA, the CDR3 is TGCGCCAGCAGCCTTGGGGACATCTCTGGAAACACCATATATTTT.

CDR3 residues: CASSSQGAGNEKLFF. The CDR3 region has the DNA TGTGCCAGCAGCAGCCAGGGGGCGGGTAATGAAAAACTGTTTTTT. V and J are TRBV28 and TRBJ1-4, with 8 bases matching TRBD1. CDR3 size: 15 residues. In germline, CDR1 is MDHEN, CDR2 SYDVKM. V shed 6 bases, J shed 4 bases, and the junction held 7 bases outside the gene matches.

The CDR3 DNA reads TGTGCCAGCAGCGCAGGACAGCTTGAAGCTTTCTTT. As protein: CASSAGQLEAFF. The chain recombines TRBV5-4 with TRBJ1-1; D perhaps matches TRBD1 (6 bases). V gave up 4 bases and J gave up 7 bases, with 11 bases separating them. The CDR3 totals 12 residues. Germline CDR1 is SGHNT and CDR2 is YYREEE (reference sequence).

This sequence joins TRBV27 and TRBJ2-7; a possible D gene is TRBD2 (5 bases). With 5 bases removed from V and 3 bases from J, the gap between germline ends came to 17 bases. The length of the CDR3 is 15 residues. Germline-derived CDR1 and CDR2 are MNHEY and SMNVEV (reference sequence). CDR3 residues: CASSVGLSPGYEQYF. In DNA form, the CDR3 reads TGTGCCAGCAGTGTTGGACTCTCCCCAGGCTACGAGCAGTACTTC.

This chain uses TRBV7-2 with TRBJ1-4, with 8 bases fitting TRBD1. The CDR3 is made up of 15 amino acids. V shed 5 bases and J 4 bases; nucleotides not matched to a gene: 6. Germline V lookup: CDR1 SGHTA, CDR2 FQGNSA. CDR3 bases: TGTGCCAGCAGCCCTCGGACAGGGATTAATGAAAAACTGTTTTTT. Amino acids: CASSPRTGINEKLFF. Full variable domain (remainder filled in from reference TRBV7-2 and TRBJ1-4): GAGVSQSPSNKVTEKGKDVELRCDPISGHTALYWYRQSLGQGLEFLIYFQGNSAPDKSGLPSDRFSAERTGGSVSTLTIQRTQQEDSAVYLCASSPRTGINEKLFFGSGTQLSVL.

With respect to this clone: This same CDR3 is encoded by further DNA sequences in the sample. The chain links TRBV6-5 to TRBJ1-6; no definite D call. The CDR3 runs to 12 residues. Looked up from germline, CDR1 is MNHEY and CDR2 is SVGAGI. V lost 4 bases to trimming and J lost 7 bases, with 5 bases between them. For the CDR3, the DNA is TGTGCCAGCAGTTCCCTCAATTCACCCCTCCACTTT. Amino acids: CASSSLNSPLHF.

This rearrangement joins TRBV7-2 to TRBJ2-3, with D tentatively TRBD1 (6 bases). The length of the CDR3 is 14 residues. Trimming pared 4 bases from V and 3 bases from J, leaving 11 bases between. Germline V gene data show CDR1 as SGHTA and CDR2 as FQGNSA. This CDR3 reads CASSSDTGTDTQYF. In nucleotides, the CDR3 is TGTGCCAGCAGCTCTGATACAGGGACAGATACGCAGTATTTT.

The rearrangement joins TRBV27 to TRBJ2-4; no clear D gene. Germline values: CDR1 MNHEY, CDR2 SMNVEV (reference sequence). The CDR3 runs 15 residues. V was pared by 5 bases and J by 0 bases, with 11 bases between. Here the CDR3 reads CASSPQFLAKNIQYF. The CDR3 DNA reads TGTGCCAGCAGTCCTCAGTTTCTAGCCAAAAACATTCAGTACTTC.

V and J are TRBV19 and TRBJ1-3; D is perhaps TRBD1 (6 bases). Germline loops: CDR1 LNHDA, CDR2 SQIVND (reference sequence). The V and J ends lost 2 bases and 3 bases respectively, with 14 bases between them. The CDR3 is made up of 16 amino acids. The CDR3, as DNA: TGTGCCAGTAGTATACTCCCAGGGACAAGTGGAAACACCATATATTTT. Protein: CASSILPGTSGNTIYF.

The CDR3 coding sequence is TGTGCCAGCAGCTGGGGGACAACACTAGGCTACGAGCAGTACTTC. This gives the protein CASSWGTTLGYEQYF. The chain links TRBV5-5 to TRBJ2-7; tentatively, D is TRBD1 (6 bases). The CDR3 loop spans 15 amino acids. V gave up 3 bases and J gave up 3 bases, with 16 bases separating them. Germline V gives CDR1 SGHKS, CDR2 YYEKEE (reference sequence).

The chain employs TRBV5-1 and TRBJ2-3; D may be TRBD1 (6 bases). Trimming removed 2 bases at V and 0 bases at J, with 10 bases between. The germline gives CDR1 SGHRS, CDR2 YFSETQ. The CDR3 covers 15 residues. The CDR3 spells CASSLGGQSTDTQYF. Here the CDR3 DNA reads TGCGCCAGCAGCTTAGGGGGACAAAGCACAGATACGCAGTATTTT.

The chain recombines TRBV4-3 with TRBJ1-2; D not resolved. In germline, CDR1 is LGHNA, CDR2 YSLEER. The CDR3 is made up of 15 amino acids. V gave up 4 bases and J gave up 4 bases, with 16 bases separating them. The CDR3 bases are TGCGCCAGCAGCCCCAGACAAAGTAACCCCTATGGCTACACCTTC. This translates into CASSPRQSNPYGYTF.